This passage covers 6 T cell receptor beta chains from one sample sequenced in a study of control samples from healthy donors and cancer patients. Libraries were prepared by immunoSEQ multiplex PCR; TCRdb keeps only in-frame clonotypes and omits some of them. Of some 130,000 clones in the sample, under 90% are singletons; the top ten hold roughly 8%. The specimen sequenced was PBMCs. The origin of the receptors is a man aged 50-59 years with head and neck cancer.

This chain connects TRBV27 to TRBJ2-1; D call uncertain. CDR1 MNHEY and CDR2 SMNVEV come from the germline V gene (reference sequence). V lost 5 bases, J lost 9 bases, and 11 bases lay in between. CDR3 length: 12 amino acids. The CDR3 DNA reads as TGTGCCAGCAGTCACGGGTCAGGTGAGCAGTTCTTC. The encoded protein is CASSHGSGEQFF.

V usage is TRBV2 and J usage is TRBJ1-2, with D possibly being TRBD1 (6 bases). V shed 7 bases and J shed 8 bases, with 23 bases lying between them. CDR1 is SNHLY, CDR2 FYNNEI, per germline. The CDR3 runs to 15 residues. The CDR3 nucleotides read TGTGCCAGCAACCCCTCAGAGGGGGTGTTGGGGGGCTACACCTTC. Its protein is CASNPSEGVLGGYTF.

The rearrangement joins TRBV10-3 to TRBJ2-3, with no clear D. Trimming took off 0 bases at V and 4 bases at J, with 11 bases between the two ends. This CDR3 has 15 residues. Looked up from germline, CDR1 is ENHRY and CDR2 is SYGVKD. The CDR3 here is CAISESALNADTQYF. The CDR3 DNA sequence: TGTGCCATCAGTGAGTCCGCCCTGAATGCAGATACGCAGTATTTT.

The chain recombines TRBV10-3 with TRBJ2-7, with 7 nucleotides matching TRBD2. Germline V gene data show CDR1 as ENHRY and CDR2 as SYGVKD. With 7 bases clipped from V and 3 bases from J, the junction kept 12 bases outside the gene matches. The CDR3 is 15 amino acids. The CDR3 protein is CAITQGEGGGYEQYF. DNA of the CDR3: TGTGCCATCACCCAAGGGGAGGGTGGCGGCTACGAGCAGTACTTC.

On this clone: One end of the junction varies from germline; a read error may be responsible. The chain couples TRBV10-3 to TRBJ1-3; D possibly corresponds to TRBD1 (5 bases). The CDR3 runs to 15 residues. The V gene's germline CDR1 is ENHRY and CDR2 SYGVKD. The CDR3 DNA sequence: TGTGCCATCAGCGAGTCACCAGGGTTAGGAAACACCATATATTTT. It codes for CAISESPGLGNTIYF.

V gene TRBV7-6 combines with J gene TRBJ2-7, with D uncertain. The germline gives CDR1 SGHVS, CDR2 FNYEAQ. Trimming cost V 1 base and J 6 bases, with 7 bases left between them. The CDR3 extends over 12 amino acids. The CDR3 nucleotides read TGTGCCAGCAGCTTAGGCCAAAGCGAGCAGTACTTC. Its translation is CASSLGQSEQYF.